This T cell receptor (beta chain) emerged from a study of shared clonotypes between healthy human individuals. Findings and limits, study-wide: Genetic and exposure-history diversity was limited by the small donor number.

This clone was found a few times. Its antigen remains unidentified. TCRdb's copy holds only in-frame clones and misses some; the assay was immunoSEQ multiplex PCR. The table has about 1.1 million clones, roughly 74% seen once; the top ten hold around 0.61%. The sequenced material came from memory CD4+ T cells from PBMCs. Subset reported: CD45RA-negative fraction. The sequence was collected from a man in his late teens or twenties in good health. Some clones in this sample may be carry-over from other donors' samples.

As DNA, the CDR3 is TGCGCCAGCAGCTCGGAGAGCGGCCCCTACAATGAGCAGTTCTTC. Amino acids: CASSSESGPYNEQFF. The J gene is TRBJ2-1, the V gene TRBV5-1; possible D gene TRBD2, 5 bases. Deletions cut 3 bases from V and 2 bases from J, with 12 bases between. This CDR3 region has 15 residues. Germline CDR1 reads SGHRS; CDR2 reads YFSETQ.